One and the same sample provided the 4 T cell receptor beta chains below, sequenced in a study of CDR3 diversity in severe acne. MiXCR, run by TCRdb on the PCR reads, gives a single entry per CDR3 protein. The sample includes around 94,000 distinct CDR3 sequences, 45% to 60% of them seen just once. Input material: blood. Source of these receptors: a male donor with acne.

The rearrangement joins TRBV15 to TRBJ1-1; D ambiguous. With 0 bases removed from V and 3 bases from J, the gap between germline ends came to 11 bases. This CDR3 has 15 amino acids. The V gene's germline CDR1 is LNHNV and CDR2 YYDKDF (reference sequence). The CDR3 DNA sequence: TGTGCCACCAGCAGAGATCGGAATGAGTACACTGAAGCTTTCTTT. This encodes CATSRDRNEYTEAFF.

By its share, this clonotype is medium-sized. The rearrangement joins TRBV5-5 to TRBJ2-5; 8 positions agree with TRBD2. The trim removed 5 bases at V and 6 bases at J, leaving 12 bases unmatched. From germline, CDR1 is SGHKS and CDR2 YYEKEE (reference sequence). The CDR3 totals 15 residues. In DNA form, the CDR3 reads TGTGCCAGCAGACCGCCGGGACTAGGGCAACAGACCCAGTACTTC. Residues: CASRPPGLGQQTQYF.

This clonotype has more than one count but fewer than ten. The rearrangement uses TRBV5-6 and TRBJ1-6; D call uncertain. Germline V gene sequence: CDR1 SGHDT, CDR2 YYEEEE. CDR3 length: 11 residues. Trimming stripped 2 bases from V and 10 bases from J, with 4 bases between. The CDR3 DNA sequence: TGTGCCAGCAGCTTAGGGTCACCCCTCCACTTT. Its translation is CASSLGSPLHF.

This clonotype was seen at least ten times. The V and J genes are TRBV6-1 and TRBJ1-1; D remains ambiguous. The CDR3 is made up of 13 amino acids. Trimming left V 3 bases short and J 1 base short, with 6 bases between. Germline-derived CDR1 and CDR2 are MNHNS and SASEGT. The CDR3 sequence is CASSEWGNTEAFF. CDR3 bases: TGTGCCAGCAGTGAGTGGGGGAACACTGAAGCTTTCTTT.